This section outlines one T cell receptor beta chain sequence together with its context. Its antigen is currently unknown. This entry belongs to a study of T cells in tumors after PD-1 blockade. Whole-study context: Excluded were patients with checkpoint blockade, immunosuppressants, or radiotherapy or other anti-cancer therapy within 4 weeks. Peripheral blood samples averaged 36,536 unique clonotypes and roughly 110,000 templates.

Between the trimmed V and J ends, which lost 5 bases and 0 bases, there was a span of 11 bases. Looked up from germline, CDR1 is LGHDT and CDR2 is YNNKEL (reference sequence). This CDR3 has 16 residues. The study, taken as a whole, reports: Some novel exhausted tumor clones appeared in pre-treatment blood, suggesting peripheral recruitment.

Assay: immunoSEQ multiplex PCR; the TCRdb copy retains only in-frame clones and omits some. The repertoire holds tens of thousands of clones, 73% seen once, with around 40% in the top ten. Sequencing was performed on PBMCs, taken after anti-PD-1 treatment. The clonotype was recovered from a human donor with basal cell carcinoma. The V call is TRBV3-1 (or the pseudogene TRBV3-2), the J call TRBJ1-6; D uncertain. CDR3 DNA: TGTGCCAGCAGCAACTCCCGGAGCTCCTATAATTCACCCCTCCACTTT. Translation: CASSNSRSSYNSPLHF.